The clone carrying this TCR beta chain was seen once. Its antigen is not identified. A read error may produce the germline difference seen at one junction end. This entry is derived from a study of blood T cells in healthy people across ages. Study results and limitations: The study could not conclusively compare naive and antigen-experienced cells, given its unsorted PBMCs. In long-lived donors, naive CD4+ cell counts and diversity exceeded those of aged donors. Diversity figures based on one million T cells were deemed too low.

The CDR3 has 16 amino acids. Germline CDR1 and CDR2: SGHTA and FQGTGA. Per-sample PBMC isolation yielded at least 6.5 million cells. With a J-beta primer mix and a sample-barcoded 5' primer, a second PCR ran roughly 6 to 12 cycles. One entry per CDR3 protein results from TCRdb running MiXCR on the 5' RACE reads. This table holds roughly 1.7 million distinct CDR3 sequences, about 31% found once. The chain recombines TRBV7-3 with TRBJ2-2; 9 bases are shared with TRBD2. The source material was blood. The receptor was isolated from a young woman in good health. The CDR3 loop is CASSLTVAGVAGERFF. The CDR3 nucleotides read TGTGCCAGCAGCTTAACGGTAGCGGGAGTCGCCGGGGAGCGGTTTTTT.